This section outlines one TCR beta chain sequence together with its context. The antigen this receptor binds is unknown. Per-base quality was not reported, and no clone a single base away is much larger than it. This entry belongs to a study of blood T cells in healthy people across ages (dated by TCRdb to between 2015 and 2016). About the study as a whole: In model experiments, template switching captured about one uniquely barcoded TCR beta cDNA molecule for every two T cells. Two additional independent replicas of 1 million unique cDNA reads from the same blood draw were analyzed for two donors (one aged 18 to 30 and one aged 80 or older). Using deep sequencing normalized with unique cDNA molecular identifiers, the study measured how TCR beta repertoire diversity changes with age. To avoid experimental bias, donors of different ages were distributed randomly across sequencing lanes. The donors were divided into four age groups: young (average roughly 17 years), middle-aged (around 41), aged (around 59) and long-lived (about 84). Overall results and qualifications from the work: Because the CMV infection status of the donors was unknown, age-related changes in expanded clonotypes may potentially have been confounded. Compared with the aged group, the long-lived group had more naive CD4+ T cells, fewer expanded clones and increased TCR diversity, a pattern suggesting age selection. The percentage of naive T cells measured by flow cytometry correlated strongly with observed TCR beta diversity. Conclusive comparison of naive and antigen-experienced compartments was prevented by the profiling of bulk unsorted PBMCs. As age increased, observed TCR beta diversity per million T cells dropped in a roughly linear way, and a significant reduction was already evident by age around 41. Estimates of total diversity from one million sequenced T cells were regarded as lower bounds and underestimates.

The donors were roughly 39 Caucasian individuals from Russia, aged about 6 to 100 years, who were systemically healthy. Each donor gave 8 to 10 milliliters of peripheral blood, collected into EDTA-treated Vacutainer tubes. Ficoll-Paque density-gradient centrifugation was used to isolate PBMCs, with at least 6.5 million per sample. Total RNA was extracted from PBMCs with Trizol reagent, with at least 6 micrograms obtained per sample. For every donor, an aliquot of PBMCs went through flow cytometry to measure the percentages of naive CD45RAhigh/CD27high T cells. Reading from cysteine to phenylalanine, the CDR3 counts 16 amino acids. The only DNA kept is the CDR3, 48 bases in frame from the first base. CDR1 and CDR2 are read off the germline V gene (reference sequence) as LGHDT and YNNKEL. V was cut back by 4 bases and J by 1 base, leaving a gap of 16 bases between them. The method was 5' RACE. Reads for this sample came from an Illumina HiSeq 2500. A second PCR of roughly 6 to 11 cycles was run with a J-beta primer mix and a sample-barcoded 5' primer. A unique molecular identifier was introduced onto each TCR beta cDNA molecule by a template-switch 5' adaptor carrying 12 random nucleotides. At least 3 million CDR3-containing paired-end reads were obtained from each sample. The Mint cDNA synthesis kit, primed by a TRBC-specific oligonucleotide, was used to synthesize first-strand cDNA from all RNA. Following uracil-DNA glycosylase treatment, a first 18-cycle PCR with universal primers M1SS and BC2_uni_R was performed on all cDNA. Under the source paper's analysis protocol: Normalization of each sample was performed by random selection of 1 million high-quality reads, each carrying a distinct molecular identifier. Reads sharing molecular identifiers were discarded rather than binned into consensus sequences. MiTCR, run with a Q25 quality threshold and the strictest error-elimination algorithm, handled CDR3 identification, clonotype clustering and error correction. A nonparametric unseen species model using Euler transformation provided a lower-bound estimate of total TCR beta diversity. TCRdb itself trimmed the public reads at Q25 with fastp, ran MiXCR and retained productive beta chains. Rows with a matching CDR3 protein are joined into one entry that keeps the most common DNA and genes. Clone size and V and J calls follow TCRdb, not the original study. In this sample the table shows about 720,000 distinct CDR3 sequences, 20% to 25% of which occur a single time. The ten largest account for approximately 20% of the sample.

This sequence uses TRBV3-1 and TRBJ1-1; TRBD1 could be the D gene, as 6 bases match. Sequenced sample: blood. The sequence was collected from a man aged 70 or older in good health. The CDR3 protein: CASSRGDTNKNTEAFF. The DNA is as follows: TGTGCCAGCAGCCGCGGGGACACTAACAAGAACACTGAAGCTTTCTTT.